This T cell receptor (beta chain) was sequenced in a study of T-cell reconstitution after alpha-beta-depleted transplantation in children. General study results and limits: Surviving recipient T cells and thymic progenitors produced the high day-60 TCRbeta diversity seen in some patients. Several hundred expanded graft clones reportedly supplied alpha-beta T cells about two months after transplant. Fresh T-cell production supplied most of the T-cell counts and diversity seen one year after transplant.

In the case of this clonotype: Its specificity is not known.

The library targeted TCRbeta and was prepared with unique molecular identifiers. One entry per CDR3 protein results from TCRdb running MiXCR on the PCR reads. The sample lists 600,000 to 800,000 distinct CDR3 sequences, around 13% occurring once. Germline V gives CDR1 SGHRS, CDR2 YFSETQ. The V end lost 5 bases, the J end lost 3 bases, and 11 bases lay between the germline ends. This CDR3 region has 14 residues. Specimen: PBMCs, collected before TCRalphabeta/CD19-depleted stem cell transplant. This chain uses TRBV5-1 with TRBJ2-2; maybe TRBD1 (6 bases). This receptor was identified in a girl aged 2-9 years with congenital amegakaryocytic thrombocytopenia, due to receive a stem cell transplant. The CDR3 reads CASRQDSHTGELFF. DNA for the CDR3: TGCGCCAGCAGACAGGACAGTCACACCGGGGAGCTGTTTTTT.